The sequence of this TCR beta chain was determined in a study of T cells after posttransplantation cyclophosphamide. V shed 7 bases, J shed 6 bases, and the junction held 23 bases outside the gene matches. Germline values: CDR1 SGHRS, CDR2 YFSETQ. The CDR3 sequence is 18 residues long. The naive gate required viable CD3+CD4+ or CD3+CD8+ cells with CCR7+CD45RA+CD45RO-CD95-CD27+CD28+ phenotype. TCRdb's table, derived via immunoSEQ multiplex PCR, lists solely in-frame clones and lacks some. The table includes about 19,000 clones, roughly 98% detected once. This clonotype was obtained from a man aged 35-49 years in good health, CMV-negative, and a related stem cell transplant donor. Sequenced sample: naive CD4+ T cells sorted from PBMCs. The V and J genes are TRBV5-1 and TRBJ2-3; 7 positions agree with TRBD2. In nucleotides, the CDR3 is TGCGCCAGCTCGCTGGGAATAGGAGGAGGCCGAGCGGGGGATACGCAGTATTTT. Its protein is CASSLGIGGGRAGDTQYF.